Following are 19 T cell receptor beta chains from one sample sequenced in a study of blood T cell repertoires in COVID-19. Assay: immunoSEQ multiplex PCR; the TCRdb copy retains only in-frame clones and omits some. The sample carries 30,000 to 50,000 clones, approximately 85% recorded once. Material: peripheral blood. The receptors were sampled from a human donor in a cohort sampled during active COVID-19.

The chain links TRBV11-1 to TRBJ2-1, with a possible D match to TRBD1 (6 bases). V shed 5 bases and J shed 6 bases, with 11 bases lying between them. This CDR3 is built from 13 residues. CDR1 is SGHAT, CDR2 FQDESV, per germline (reference sequence). CDR3 nucleotides: TGTGCCAGCAGCCAGGGACATTCCAATGAGCAGTTCTTC. Protein product: CASSQGHSNEQFF.

The chain links TRBV6-4 to TRBJ1-2, with 7 positions matching TRBD1. The CDR3 covers 14 residues. Germline CDR1 reads MRHNA; CDR2 reads SNTAGT. The V and J ends lost 8 bases and 8 bases, in that order; junction bases with no gene match: 14. CDR3 amino acids: CASRQEDRAGGYTF. The CDR3, as DNA: TGTGCCAGCCGACAGGAAGACAGGGCCGGAGGCTACACCTTC.

This clone came up once. This rearrangement joins TRBV4-3 to TRBJ1-2; D unresolved. V was shortened by 1 base and J by 10 bases, with 13 bases between the two germline ends. CDR1 and CDR2 from the germline V gene are LGHNA and YSLEER. This CDR3 region has 13 residues. CDR3 sequence (DNA): TGCGCCAGCAGCCAAGGAGAGTCGGGAGACTACACCTTC. Translation: CASSQGESGDYTF.

V usage is TRBV29-1 and J usage is TRBJ1-1; D might be TRBD1 (6 bases). The V gene lost 8 bases and the J gene lost 3 bases, with 16 bases spanning the gap. The CDR3 spans 13 residues. Per germline, CDR1 SQVTM and CDR2 ANQGSEA. The CDR3: CSIGGGFDTEAFF. In DNA form, the CDR3 reads TGCAGCATTGGGGGGGGCTTTGACACTGAAGCTTTCTTT.

The chain couples TRBV5-5 to TRBJ1-1; D unresolved. Trimming removed 3 bases from V and 1 base from J, with 10 bases in between. Germline V gene sequence: CDR1 SGHKS, CDR2 YYEKEE (reference sequence). The CDR3 consists of 14 residues. The CDR3 DNA follows: TGTGCCAGCAGCTACGGGTCAGCGAACACTGAAGCTTTCTTT. It codes for CASSYGSANTEAFF.

V gene TRBV11-2 combines with J gene TRBJ2-5, with D perhaps TRBD2 (7 bases). The CDR3 loop spans 16 amino acids. With 4 bases removed from V and 2 bases from J, the gap between germline ends came to 17 bases. Per germline, CDR1 SGHAT and CDR2 FQNNGV. The CDR3 coding sequence is TGTGCCAGCAGCTACCAGCCGGGGGGCCTACAAGAGACCCAGTACTTC. Amino acid sequence: CASSYQPGGLQETQYF.

In DNA form, the CDR3 reads TGTGCCAGCAGGCCTACTAGCGGGCCCGAAAATGAGCAGTTCTTC. It is translated as CASRPTSGPENEQFF. This rearrangement joins TRBV6-6 to TRBJ2-1; 9 nucleotides agree with TRBD2. V lost 6 bases and J lost 7; bases outside the gene matches: 10. CDR1 is MNHNY and CDR2 is SVGAGI in the germline V gene (reference sequence). The CDR3 has 15 amino acids.

In DNA, the CDR3 is TGTGCCAGCAGCTGGGACACTATGAACTATGGCTACACCTTC. This encodes CASSWDTMNYGYTF. The J gene is TRBJ1-2, the V gene TRBV5-6; possibly TRBD1 for D (6 bases). The CDR3 runs to 14 residues. V lost 3 bases, J lost 2 bases, and 11 bases lay in between. Germline CDR1 and CDR2: SGHDT and YYEEEE.

The V and J genes are TRBV6-6 and TRBJ2-1; possibly TRBD2 for D (6 bases). The V gene's germline CDR1 is MNHNY and CDR2 SVGAGI (reference sequence). The CDR3 runs 15 residues. The germline V and J ends were trimmed by 6 bases and 7 bases, with 19 bases remaining between them. The CDR3 DNA follows: TGTGCCAGCAGCCAACTAGCAGAAAGCTCTAATGAGCAGTTCTTC. It specifies CASSQLAESSNEQFF.

This chain uses TRBV18 with TRBJ1-1, with D maybe TRBD1 (5 bases). The V end lost 4 bases, the J end lost 3 bases, and 9 bases lay between the germline ends. Germline V gives CDR1 KGHSH, CDR2 LQKENI. The CDR3 sequence is 13 residues long. CDR3 coding DNA: TGTGCCAGCTCACAAGGGGTGGACACTGAAGCTTTCTTT. Translated: CASSQGVDTEAFF.

V gene TRBV10-3 combines with J gene TRBJ1-1, with a possible D match to TRBD1 (5 bases). The CDR3 totals 16 residues. V was trimmed by 5 bases and J by 1 base, leaving 17 bases between them. The germline V gene encodes CDR1 ENHRY and CDR2 SYGVKD. In DNA form, the CDR3 reads TGTGCCATCAGTCCTGCCTCGACAGAAAAGAACACTGAAGCTTTCTTT. Translated, it gives CAISPASTEKNTEAFF.

This chain uses TRBV30 with TRBJ1-2; perhaps TRBD1 as D (6 bases). CDR3 size: 16 residues. V shed 0 bases and J shed 4 bases, with 18 bases lying between them. Germline V gene lookup returns CDR1 GTSNPN and CDR2 SVGIG (reference sequence). The CDR3 nucleotides read TGTGCCTGGAGTGTAAAGGGACAAAACAACGCCTATGGCTACACCTTC. Its translation: CAWSVKGQNNAYGYTF.

The CDR3 sequence is CAASSSGANVLTF. The DNA of the CDR3 is TGTGCCGCCTCCAGCTCTGGGGCCAACGTCCTGACTTTC. The chain couples TRBV3-1 (or the pseudogene TRBV3-2) to TRBJ2-6; no definite D call. The germline gives CDR1 LGHDT, CDR2 YNNKEL (reference sequence). Trimming removed 11 bases at V and 0 bases at J, with 8 bases between. CDR3 length: 13 residues.

V usage is TRBV9 and J usage is TRBJ2-7, with a possible D match to TRBD2 (5 bases). Trimming took off 1 base at V and 2 bases at J, with 16 bases between the two ends. This CDR3 is built from 16 residues. Germline loops: CDR1 SGDLS, CDR2 YYNGEE. The CDR3 DNA sequence: TGTGCCAGCAGCGTAACTTGGCGGGTCCCAACCTACGAGCAGTACTTC. Protein product: CASSVTWRVPTYEQYF.

The chain uses TRBV2 and TRBJ2-7; 7 bases agree with TRBD2. Trimming took 8 bases from V and 3 from J; bases not matched to a gene: 10. The V gene's germline CDR1 is SNHLY and CDR2 FYNNEI. The CDR3 consists of 14 residues. DNA for the CDR3: TGTGCCAGCGTGGGGCTAGCGGCAATCTACGAGCAGTACTTC. It encodes CASVGLAAIYEQYF.

V gene TRBV11-2 combines with J gene TRBJ2-7; 7 nucleotides agree with TRBD1. Germline CDR1 is SGHAT and CDR2 is FQNNGV. This CDR3 is built from 11 residues. This CDR3 reads CSTGTAYEQYF. CDR3 DNA: TGTTCGACCGGGACAGCCTACGAGCAGTACTTC.

This chain connects TRBV15 to TRBJ1-5; D gene ambiguous. The CDR3 contains 13 residues. CDR1 is LNHNV and CDR2 is YYDKDF in the germline V gene (reference sequence). Trimming shortened V by 7 bases and J by 5 bases, and 12 bases separated the two germline ends. The CDR3 spells CATTEAAYQPQHF. The DNA for the CDR3 is TGTGCCACCACCGAGGCGGCCTATCAGCCCCAGCATTTT. The variable domain in full, with the rest retrieved from reference TRBV15 and TRBJ1-5, is DAMVIQNPRYQVTQFGKPVTLSCSQTLNHNVMYWYQQKSSQAPKLLFHYYDKDFNNEADTPDNFQSRRPNTSFCFLDIRSPGLGDTAMYLCATTEAAYQPQHFGDGTRLSIL.

J is TRBJ2-3 and V is TRBV6-5; no firm D call. Germline CDR1 reads MNHEY; CDR2 reads SVGAGI. The CDR3 covers 14 residues. Trimming left V 7 bases short and J 1 base short, with 12 bases between. The CDR3: CASTPPGGTDTQYF. The CDR3 bases are TGTGCCAGCACCCCCCCCGGTGGCACAGATACGCAGTATTTT.

The chain combines TRBV7-2 with TRBJ1-1; TRBD1 matches at 11 bases. The length of the CDR3 is 18 residues. Looked up from germline, CDR1 is SGHTA and CDR2 is FQGNSA. J lost 1 base, V lost 11 bases, and 18 bases had no gene match. This CDR3 is CAGRDRGFAQDPNTEAFF. The CDR3, as DNA: TGTGCCGGCCGGGACAGGGGGTTCGCGCAGGACCCGAACACTGAAGCTTTCTTT. Complete variable domain (other parts from reference TRBV7-2 and TRBJ1-1): GAGVSQSPSNKVTEKGKDVELRCDPISGHTALYWYRQSLGQGLEFLIYFQGNSAPDKSGLPSDRFSAERTGGSVSTLTIQRTQQEDSAVYLCAGRDRGFAQDPNTEAFFGQGTRLTVV.